Following are 20 T cell receptor beta chains from one sample sequenced in a study of blood T cell repertoires in COVID-19. The protocol was immunoSEQ multiplex PCR, while the TCRdb copy is restricted to in-frame clones and leaves out a portion. The repertoire includes roughly 280,000 clones, more than 80% of them detected once, and over 2% sits in the top ten. Sequences were obtained from PBMCs or T cells enriched from blood (not recorded which). The source is a woman aged 18-35 years who had recovered from COVID-19.

The V and J genes are TRBV11-2 and TRBJ1-1; 8 positions agree with TRBD1. V was clipped by 1 base and J by 3 bases; unmatched bases: 7. The germline CDR1 and CDR2 sequences are SGHAT and FQNNGV. The CDR3 is 16 residues long. DNA of the CDR3: TGTGCCAGCAGCTTAGGCCGGACAGGGAGCCACACTGAAGCTTTCTTT. This encodes CASSLGRTGSHTEAFF.

The chain recombines TRBV5-7 with TRBJ1-5; 7 positions match TRBD1. TRBV5-7 is labeled an ORF, and its function is uncertain. The CDR3 runs 16 residues. V lost 1 base and J lost 4; bases outside the gene matches: 8. CDR3 coding DNA: TGTGCCAGCAGCTTGAAGGGACAGCACACAAATCAGCCCCAGCATTTT. Translation: CASSLKGQHTNQPQHF.

This clone has a handful of counts. V gene TRBV12-3 or TRBV12-4 combines with J gene TRBJ2-7; a possible D gene is TRBD1 (6 bases). V shed 6 bases and J shed 0 bases, with 9 bases lying between them. The CDR3 is 13 residues long. In DNA, the CDR3 is TGTGCCAGCAGCGGACAGTCCTCCTACGAGCAGTACTTC. This translates into CASSGQSSYEQYF.

This rearrangement joins TRBV7-2 to TRBJ2-2; 7 bases are a match to TRBD1. The germline gives CDR1 SGHTA, CDR2 FQGNSA. Trimming removed 1 base from V and 2 bases from J; junction bases left unmatched: 4. This CDR3 contains 16 residues. CDR3: CASSLEAGGNTGELFF. CDR3 coding DNA: TGTGCCAGCAGCTTAGAGGCAGGGGGAAACACCGGGGAGCTGTTTTTT.

This chain joins TRBV28 and TRBJ1-3, with TRBD1 matching over 7 bases. Trimming at V came to 6 bases and at J to 4 bases, leaving 6 bases not matched to a gene. Germline-derived CDR1 and CDR2 are MDHEN and SYDVKM. The CDR3 contains 14 residues. The CDR3 coding sequence is TGTGCCAGCAGGCGACAGGGAAGGGGAAACACCATATATTTT. Translated, it gives CASRRQGRGNTIYF.

The chain joins TRBV6-6 to TRBJ1-1; TRBD1 aligns across 9 bases. CDR1 MNHNY and CDR2 SVGAGI come from the germline V gene (reference sequence). V was pared by 2 bases and J by 3 bases, with 7 bases of the junction left unmatched. This CDR3 has 16 amino acids. As DNA, the CDR3 is TGTGCCAGCAGTTACAACAGGGGGCGCGGGGACACTGAAGCTTTCTTT. Its protein is CASSYNRGRGDTEAFF.

CDR3 bases: TGTGCCGGGTCCTTGGACAGGGAACCCTACGAGCAGTACTTC. It specifies CAGSLDREPYEQYF. J is TRBJ2-7 and V is TRBV6-5; 8 bases match TRBD1. Germline V CDR1 and CDR2: MNHEY, SVGAGI. The CDR3 is 14 residues long. Trimming at V came to 11 bases and at J to 2 bases, leaving 11 bases not matched to a gene.

This chain links TRBV5-4 with TRBJ1-4; TRBD1 matches 7 bases. The germline CDR1 and CDR2 sequences are SGHNT and YYREEE (reference sequence). The CDR3 contains 16 residues. V dropped 3 bases and J dropped 3; count of bases not matched to a gene: 8. The CDR3 coding sequence is TGTGCCAGCAGCTCAGACAGGGTTGGGGCTAATGAAAAACTGTTTTTT. Translated: CASSSDRVGANEKLFF.

The chain carries TRBV7-9 and TRBJ2-6, with a weak D call TRBD2 (5 bases). V was pared by 3 bases and J by 1 base, with 7 bases between. Germline-derived CDR1 and CDR2 are SEHNR and FQNEAQ (reference sequence). The CDR3 length is 15 residues. In DNA form, the CDR3 reads TGTGCCAGCAGCTTTACGGGATCTGGGGCCAACGTCCTGACTTTC. Amino acid sequence: CASSFTGSGANVLTF.

The CDR3 is CASSSPGQAYNSPLHF. In nucleotides, the CDR3 is TGTGCCAGCAGTTCCCCAGGACAGGCGTATAATTCACCCCTCCACTTT. The genes are TRBV6-6 and TRBJ1-6; 7 positions agree with TRBD1. The germline CDR1 and CDR2 sequences are MNHNY and SVGAGI (reference sequence). This CDR3 is built from 16 residues. V dropped 4 bases and J dropped 4; count of bases not matched to a gene: 7.

The chain carries TRBV5-1 and TRBJ1-6; TRBD1 is a possible D gene (5 bases). Per the germline V gene, CDR1 is SGHRS and CDR2 is YFSETQ. The CDR3 has 15 residues. V lost 5 bases, J lost 6 bases, and 15 bases lay in between. CDR3 nucleotide sequence: TGCGCCAGCAGAATCCAGGGTACCGGTAATTCACCCCTCCACTTT. Its translation: CASRIQGTGNSPLHF.

The rearrangement links TRBV3-1 (or the pseudogene TRBV3-2) to TRBJ1-4, with 12 bases fitting TRBD1. The CDR3 runs to 13 residues. The junction had 5 bases not matched to a gene; V was cut back by 3 bases and J by 15 bases. Germline-derived CDR1 and CDR2 are LGHDT and YNNKEL (reference sequence). The CDR3 sequence: CASSHGGQGALFF. CDR3 bases: TGTGCCAGCAGCCATGGGGGACAGGGGGCTTTGTTTTTT.

The chain combines TRBV7-3 with TRBJ2-1; tentatively, D is TRBD2 (6 bases). This CDR3 has 16 amino acids. In germline, CDR1 is SGHTA, CDR2 FQGTGA. V lost 3 bases and J lost 6, with 18 bases in between. CDR3 nucleotide sequence: TGTGCCAGCAGCTTTTTAGGGCGGGGATCCGGCAATGAGCAGTTCTTC. The encoded protein is CASSFLGRGSGNEQFF. Full variable domain (rest looked up from reference TRBV7-3 and TRBJ2-1): GAGVSQTPSNKVTEKGKYVELRCDPISGHTALYWYRQSLGQGPEFLIYFQGTGAADDSGLPNDRFFAVRPEGSVSTLKIQRTERGDSAVYLCASSFLGRGSGNEQFFGPGTRLTVL.

This chain uses TRBV5-6 with TRBJ1-2; D not resolved. CDR3 length equals 14 residues. Germline CDR1 and CDR2: SGHDT and YYEEEE. V was clipped by 0 bases and J by 4 bases, with 10 bases between them. In DNA form, the CDR3 reads TGTGCCAGCAGCTTGGGAGAAGTCATCTATGGCTACACCTTC. It specifies CASSLGEVIYGYTF.

This sequence joins TRBV14 and TRBJ1-6; D is undetermined. Trimming shortened V by 1 base and J by 10 bases, and 11 bases separated the two germline ends. The CDR3 extends over 14 amino acids. From germline, CDR1 is SGHDN and CDR2 FVKESK. The CDR3 spells CASSQARKGSPLHF. The CDR3 DNA reads TGTGCCAGCAGCCAAGCCAGGAAAGGATCACCCCTCCACTTT.

This clone occurred a few times. The V gene is TRBV7-6, the J gene TRBJ1-5; D not resolved. The CDR3 is made up of 14 amino acids. Germline V gene lookup returns CDR1 SGHVS and CDR2 FNYEAQ. V lost 5 bases and J 2 bases, leaving 10 bases between the germline ends. As DNA, the CDR3 is TGTGCCAGCAGCGCAGTGATGGGCAATCAGCCCCAGCATTTT. Translation: CASSAVMGNQPQHF.

The V gene is TRBV24-1, the J gene TRBJ2-3; D is ambiguous. The CDR3 consists of 14 residues. Germline assignment: CDR1 KGHDR and CDR2 SFDVKD. V was pared by 6 bases and J by 0 bases, with 9 bases between. The CDR3 nucleotides read TGTGCCACCAGTAGTGCAACTAGCACAGATACGCAGTATTTT. Protein sequence: CATSSATSTDTQYF.

The chain is built from TRBV21-1 and TRBJ2-2; the D call TRBD1 from the table was never checked on the DNA. TRBV21-1 is a listed pseudogene. The CDR3 runs to 18 residues. CDR3 coding DNA: TGTGCCAGCAGCAAGATCCGGGACAGGGGGCTAACCACCGGGGAGCTGTTTTTT. Encoded protein: CASSKIRDRGLTTGELFF.

This rearrangement joins TRBV27 to TRBJ1-6, with no clear D. V was shortened by 4 bases and J by 4 bases, with 5 bases between the two germline ends. CDR3 length: 13 residues. Germline V gene data show CDR1 as MNHEY and CDR2 as SMNVEV (reference sequence). The CDR3 DNA sequence: TGTGCCAGCAGTTATTTATATAATTCACCCCTCCACTTT. Its translation: CASSYLYNSPLHF.

The gene calls are TRBV7-6 and TRBJ2-2; D not resolved. Between the trimmed V and J ends, which lost 5 bases and 0 bases, there was a span of 7 bases. The CDR3 extends over 14 amino acids. Germline CDR1 SGHVS, CDR2 FNYEAQ. CDR3 sequence reads: CASSRTANTGELFF. In DNA, the CDR3 is TGTGCCAGCAGCCGTACAGCGAACACCGGGGAGCTGTTTTTT.